This TCR beta chain came from a study of cytomegalovirus exposure and HLA in healthy donors. Study observations and caveats: Some public TCRs appeared in many individuals, while most sequences were rare.

Germline loops: CDR1 LGHNA, CDR2 YNFKEQ. The V gene lost 3 bases and the J gene lost 3 bases, with 14 bases spanning the gap. The CDR3 runs 15 residues. While unrecorded immune exposures were likely, the donors were nominally healthy when sampled. Remarks on this clone: The target antigen is unknown.

Primers included in the PCR were 60 Vbeta and 13 Jbeta primers. Sequenced by immunoSEQ multiplex PCR; TCRdb stores in-frame clones only, minus some. The sample contains 200,000 or so clones, approximately 80% of which appear only once. This receptor was identified in a woman aged 30 to 39 in good health and CMV-seropositive. The genes are TRBV4-2 and TRBJ1-2; tentatively, D is TRBD1 (6 bases). The material sequenced was PBMCs. CDR3 coding DNA: TGTGCCAGCAGCCATAGGACAGCCAGATACTATGGCTACACCTTC. Translated: CASSHRTARYYGYTF.